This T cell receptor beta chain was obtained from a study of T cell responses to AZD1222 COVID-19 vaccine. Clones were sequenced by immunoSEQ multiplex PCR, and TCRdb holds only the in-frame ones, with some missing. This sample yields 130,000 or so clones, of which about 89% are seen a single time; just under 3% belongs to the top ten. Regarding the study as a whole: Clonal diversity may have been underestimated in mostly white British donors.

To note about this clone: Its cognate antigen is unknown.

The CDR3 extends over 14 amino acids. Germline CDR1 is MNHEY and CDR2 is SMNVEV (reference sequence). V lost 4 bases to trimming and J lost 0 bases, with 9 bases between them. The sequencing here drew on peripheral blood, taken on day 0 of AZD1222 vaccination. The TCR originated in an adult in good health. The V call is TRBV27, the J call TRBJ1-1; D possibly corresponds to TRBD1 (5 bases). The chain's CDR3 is CASSWGPMNTEAFF. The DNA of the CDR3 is TGTGCCAGCAGTTGGGGACCTATGAACACTGAAGCTTTCTTT.